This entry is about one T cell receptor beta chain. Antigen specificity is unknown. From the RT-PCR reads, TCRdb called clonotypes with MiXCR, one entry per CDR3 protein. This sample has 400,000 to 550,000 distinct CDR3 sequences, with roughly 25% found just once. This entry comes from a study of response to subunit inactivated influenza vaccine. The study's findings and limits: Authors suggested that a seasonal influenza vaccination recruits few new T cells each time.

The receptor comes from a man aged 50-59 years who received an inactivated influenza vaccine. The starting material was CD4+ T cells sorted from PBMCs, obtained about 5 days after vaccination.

The CDR3 region is CATSAAFGRGTNTGELFF. DNA of the CDR3: TGTGCCACCAGTGCTGCGTTCGGAAGAGGGACGAACACCGGGGAGCTGTTTTTT. This rearrangement joins TRBV24-1 to TRBJ2-2; D may be TRBD2 (5 bases). V was cut by 5 bases and J by 0 bases, with 18 bases left in between. The CDR3 covers 18 residues. Germline-derived CDR1 and CDR2 are KGHDR and SFDVKD.